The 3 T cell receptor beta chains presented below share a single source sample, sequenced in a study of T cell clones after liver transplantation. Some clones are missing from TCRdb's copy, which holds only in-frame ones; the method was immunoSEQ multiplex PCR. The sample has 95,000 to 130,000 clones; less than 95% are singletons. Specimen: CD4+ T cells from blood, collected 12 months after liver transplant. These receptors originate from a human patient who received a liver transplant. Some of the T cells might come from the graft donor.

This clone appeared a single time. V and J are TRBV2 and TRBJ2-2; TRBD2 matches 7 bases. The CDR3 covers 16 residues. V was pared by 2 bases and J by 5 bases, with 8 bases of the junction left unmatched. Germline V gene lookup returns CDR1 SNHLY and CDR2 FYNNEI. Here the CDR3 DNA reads TGTGCCAGCAGTGAACTAGCGGAGGTTGGGACCGGGGAGCTGTTTTTT. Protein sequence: CASSELAEVGTGELFF.

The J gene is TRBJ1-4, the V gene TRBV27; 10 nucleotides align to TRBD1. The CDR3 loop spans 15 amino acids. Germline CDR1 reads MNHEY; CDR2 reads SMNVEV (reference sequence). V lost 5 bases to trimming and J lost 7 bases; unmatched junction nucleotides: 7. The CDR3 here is CASSLGQGDSEKLFF. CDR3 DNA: TGTGCCAGCAGTCTCGGACAGGGGGATAGTGAAAAACTGTTTTTT. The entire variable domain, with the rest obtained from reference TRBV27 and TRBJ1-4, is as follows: EAQVTQNPRYLITVTGKKLTVTCSQNMNHEYMSWYRQDPGLGLRQIYYSMNVEVTDKGDVPEGYKVSRKEKRNFPLILESPSPNQTSLYFCASSLGQGDSEKLFFGSGTQLSVL.

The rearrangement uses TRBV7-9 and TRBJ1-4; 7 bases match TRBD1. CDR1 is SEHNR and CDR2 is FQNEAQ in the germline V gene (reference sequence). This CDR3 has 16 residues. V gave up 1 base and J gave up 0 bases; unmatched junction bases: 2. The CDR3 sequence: CASSLGDRSTNEKLFF. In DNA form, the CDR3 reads TGTGCCAGCAGCTTAGGGGACAGATCAACTAATGAAAAACTGTTTTTT.